This T cell receptor (beta chain) was profiled in a study of neurological immune-mediated disorders. The study, taken as a whole, reports: One related-CDR3 cluster, identified by phylogenetic grouping, held the repertoires of 18 of 34 multiple sclerosis patients and was a possible signature. None of the CDR3 amino acid sequences found in expanded clones was shared across subjects. This suggests that the TCR-beta repertoires were private in all groups. With the multiple sclerosis repertoire cluster, neither clinical nor MRI features showed any association.

CDR1 is MDHEN, CDR2 SYDVKM, per germline. This CDR3 has 12 residues. Using its own MiXCR run on the 5' RACE reads, TCRdb lists one record per CDR3 protein. The repertoire has about 53,000 distinct CDR3 sequences, roughly 3.3% of them found once; the top ten carry approximately 3.4%. This clonotype was counted ten times or more. The antigen remains undetermined. One end of the junction varies from germline; a read error may be responsible. The sample taken for sequencing was PBMCs. The chain joins TRBV28 to TRBJ2-7, with 14 bases aligning to TRBD2. The sequence derives from a woman aged 25 to 45 with multiple sclerosis. CDR3 region: CASSETSGRVQF. CDR3 DNA sequence: TGTGCCAGCAGTGAGACTAGCGGGAGGGTCCAGTTC. The full variable domain, rest sourced from reference TRBV28 and TRBJ2-7, is DVKVTQSSRYLVKRTGEKVFLECVQDMDHENMFWYRQDPGLGLRLIYFSYDVKMKEKGDIPEGYSVSREKKERFSLILESASTNQTSMYLCASSETSGRVQFGPGTRLTVT.